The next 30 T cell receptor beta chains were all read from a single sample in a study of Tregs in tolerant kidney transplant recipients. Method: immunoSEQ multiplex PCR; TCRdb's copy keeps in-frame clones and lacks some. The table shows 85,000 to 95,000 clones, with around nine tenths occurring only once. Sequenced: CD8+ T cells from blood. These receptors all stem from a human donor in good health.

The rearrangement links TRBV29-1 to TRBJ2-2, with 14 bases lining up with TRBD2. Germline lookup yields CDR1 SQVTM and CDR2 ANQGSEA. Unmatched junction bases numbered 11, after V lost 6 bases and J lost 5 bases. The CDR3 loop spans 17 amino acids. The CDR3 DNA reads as TGCAGCGTACGACTAGCGGGGGGGCCCCCTTTAACCGGGGAGCTGTTTTTT. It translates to CSVRLAGGPPLTGELFF.

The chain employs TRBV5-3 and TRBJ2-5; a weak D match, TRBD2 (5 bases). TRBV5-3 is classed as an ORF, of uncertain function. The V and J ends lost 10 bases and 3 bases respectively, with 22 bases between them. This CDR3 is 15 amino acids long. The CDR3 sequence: CASPRGLSQEETQYF. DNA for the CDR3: TGTGCCTCACCGCGTGGACTTAGTCAGGAAGAGACCCAGTACTTC.

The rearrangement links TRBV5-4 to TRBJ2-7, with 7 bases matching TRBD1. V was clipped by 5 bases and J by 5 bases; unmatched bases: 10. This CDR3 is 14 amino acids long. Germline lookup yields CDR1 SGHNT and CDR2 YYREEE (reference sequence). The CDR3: CASRETDRPDEQYF. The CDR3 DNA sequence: TGTGCCAGCAGGGAGACGGACAGGCCAGACGAGCAGTACTTC.

CDR3 protein: CASAKGDRGRVYGYTF. In nucleotides, the CDR3 is TGTGCCAGCGCGAAGGGTGACAGGGGGCGCGTCTATGGCTACACCTTC. The genes are TRBV27 and TRBJ1-2, with 10 bases fitting TRBD1. Germline loops: CDR1 MNHEY, CDR2 SMNVEV (reference sequence). This CDR3 is built from 16 residues. Unmatched junction bases numbered 13, after V lost 8 bases and J lost 4 bases.

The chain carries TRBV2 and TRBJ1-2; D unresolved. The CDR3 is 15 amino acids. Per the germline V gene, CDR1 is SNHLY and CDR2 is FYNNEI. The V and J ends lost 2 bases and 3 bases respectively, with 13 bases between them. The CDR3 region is CASSETSSRYYGYTF. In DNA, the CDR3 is TGTGCCAGCAGTGAAACCTCGAGCAGATACTATGGCTACACCTTC.

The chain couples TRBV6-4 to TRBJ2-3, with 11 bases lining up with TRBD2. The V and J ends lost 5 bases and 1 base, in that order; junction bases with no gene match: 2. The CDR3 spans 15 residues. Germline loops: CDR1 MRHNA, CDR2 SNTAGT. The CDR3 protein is CASSPLAGGTDTQYF. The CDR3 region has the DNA TGTGCCAGCAGTCCACTAGCGGGGGGCACAGATACGCAGTATTTT.

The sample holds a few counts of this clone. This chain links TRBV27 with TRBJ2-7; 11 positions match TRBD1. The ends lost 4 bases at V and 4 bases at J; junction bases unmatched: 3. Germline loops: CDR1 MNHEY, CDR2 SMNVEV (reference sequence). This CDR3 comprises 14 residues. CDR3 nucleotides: TGTGCCAGCAGTTCGGGACAGGGGGTGTACGAGCAGTACTTC. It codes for CASSSGQGVYEQYF.

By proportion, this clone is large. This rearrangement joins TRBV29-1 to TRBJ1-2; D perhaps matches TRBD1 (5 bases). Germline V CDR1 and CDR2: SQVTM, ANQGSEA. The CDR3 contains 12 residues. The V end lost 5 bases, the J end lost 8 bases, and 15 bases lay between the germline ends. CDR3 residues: CSVWVGRGGYTF. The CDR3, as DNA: TGCAGCGTTTGGGTGGGAAGGGGAGGCTACACCTTC.

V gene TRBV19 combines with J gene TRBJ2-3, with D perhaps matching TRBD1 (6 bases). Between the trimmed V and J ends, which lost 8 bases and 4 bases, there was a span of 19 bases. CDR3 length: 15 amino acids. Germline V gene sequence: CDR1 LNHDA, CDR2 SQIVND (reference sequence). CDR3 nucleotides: TGTGCCAGTTGTGATCGACAGGCCCCCTCAGATACGCAGTATTTT. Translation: CASCDRQAPSDTQYF.

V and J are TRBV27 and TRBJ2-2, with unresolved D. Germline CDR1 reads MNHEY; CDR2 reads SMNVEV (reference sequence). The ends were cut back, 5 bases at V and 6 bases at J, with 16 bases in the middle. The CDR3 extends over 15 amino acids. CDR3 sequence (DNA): TGTGCCAGCAGTCCGCCCGGATTCCCCCCCGGGGAGCTGTTTTTT. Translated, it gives CASSPPGFPPGELFF.

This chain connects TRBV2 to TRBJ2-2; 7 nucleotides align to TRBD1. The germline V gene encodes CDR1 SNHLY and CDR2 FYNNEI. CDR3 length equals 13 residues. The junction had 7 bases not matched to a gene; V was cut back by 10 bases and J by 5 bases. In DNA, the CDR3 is TGTGCCAAAACAGGGGAGCGTACCGGGGAGCTGTTTTTT. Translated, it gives CAKTGERTGELFF.

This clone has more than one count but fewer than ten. The CDR3 coding sequence is TGTGCCAGCTGTGGGGAGTCTAATTCACCCCTCCACTTT. Translation gives CASCGESNSPLHF. V and J are TRBV6-6 and TRBJ1-6; D unresolved. Looked up from germline, CDR1 is MNHNY and CDR2 is SVGAGI (reference sequence). The CDR3 runs 13 residues. V gave up 8 bases and J gave up 6 bases, with 11 bases separating them.

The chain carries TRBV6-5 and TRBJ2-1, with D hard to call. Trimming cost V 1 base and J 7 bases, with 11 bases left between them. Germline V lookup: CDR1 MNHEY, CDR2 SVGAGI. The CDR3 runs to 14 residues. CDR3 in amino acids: CASSYYPGSNEQFF. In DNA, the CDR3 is TGTGCCAGCAGTTACTATCCCGGGTCGAATGAGCAGTTCTTC.

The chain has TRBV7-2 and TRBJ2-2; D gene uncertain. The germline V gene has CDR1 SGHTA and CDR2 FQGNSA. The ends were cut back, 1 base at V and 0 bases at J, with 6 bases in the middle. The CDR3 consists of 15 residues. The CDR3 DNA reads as TGTGCCAGCAGCTTAGTGGCGTCGAACACCGGGGAGCTGTTTTTT. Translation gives CASSLVASNTGELFF.

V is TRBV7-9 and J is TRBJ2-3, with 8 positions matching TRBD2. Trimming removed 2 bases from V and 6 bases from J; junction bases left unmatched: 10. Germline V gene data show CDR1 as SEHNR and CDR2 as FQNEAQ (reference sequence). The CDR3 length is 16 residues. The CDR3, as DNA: TGTGCCAGCAGCTTAAGAGAACTAGCGGAGGTCGATACGCAGTATTTT. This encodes CASSLRELAEVDTQYF. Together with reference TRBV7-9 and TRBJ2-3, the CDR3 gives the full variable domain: DTGVSQNPRHKITKRGQNVTFRCDPISEHNRLYWYRQTLGQGPEFLTYFQNEAQLEKSRLLSDRFSAERPKGSFSTLEIQRTEQGDSAMYLCASSLRELAEVDTQYFGPGTRLTVL.

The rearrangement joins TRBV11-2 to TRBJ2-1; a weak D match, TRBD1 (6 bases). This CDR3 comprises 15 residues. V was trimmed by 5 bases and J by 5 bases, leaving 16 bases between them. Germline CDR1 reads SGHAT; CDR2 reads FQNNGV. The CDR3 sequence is CASSQSPQGHNEQFF. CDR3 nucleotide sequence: TGTGCCAGCAGCCAAAGCCCACAGGGCCACAATGAGCAGTTCTTC. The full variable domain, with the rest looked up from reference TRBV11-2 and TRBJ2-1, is EAGVAQSPRYKIIEKRQSVAFWCNPISGHATLYWYQQILGQGPKLLIQFQNNGVVDDSQLPKDRFSAERLKGVDSTLKIQPAKLEDSAVYLCASSQSPQGHNEQFFGPGTRLTVL.

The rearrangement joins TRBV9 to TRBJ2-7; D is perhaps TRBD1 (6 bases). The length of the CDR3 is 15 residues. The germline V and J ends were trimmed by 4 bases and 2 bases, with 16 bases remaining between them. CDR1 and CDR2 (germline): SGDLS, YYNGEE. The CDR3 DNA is TGTGCCAGCAGCTCCGGCCACAGGGAAACCTACGAGCAGTACTTC. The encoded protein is CASSSGHRETYEQYF.

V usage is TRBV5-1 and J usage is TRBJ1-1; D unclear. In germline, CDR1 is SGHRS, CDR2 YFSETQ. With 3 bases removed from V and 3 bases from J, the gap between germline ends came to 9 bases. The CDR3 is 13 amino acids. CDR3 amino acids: CASSWVEDTEAFF. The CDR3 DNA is TGCGCCAGCAGCTGGGTGGAGGACACTGAAGCTTTCTTT.

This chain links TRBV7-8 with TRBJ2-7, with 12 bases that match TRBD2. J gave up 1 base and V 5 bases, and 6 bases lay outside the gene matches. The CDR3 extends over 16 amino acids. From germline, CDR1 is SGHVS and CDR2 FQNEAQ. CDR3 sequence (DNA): TGTGCCAGCAGCAACAAACTAGCGGGGGGTTCCTACGAGCAGTACTTC. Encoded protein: CASSNKLAGGSYEQYF.

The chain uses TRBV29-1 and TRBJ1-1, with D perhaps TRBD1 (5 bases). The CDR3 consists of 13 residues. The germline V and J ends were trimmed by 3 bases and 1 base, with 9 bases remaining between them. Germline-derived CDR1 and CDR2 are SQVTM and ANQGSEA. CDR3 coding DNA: TGCAGCGTTGAGGGGGGTCAGAACACTGAAGCTTTCTTT. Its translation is CSVEGGQNTEAFF.

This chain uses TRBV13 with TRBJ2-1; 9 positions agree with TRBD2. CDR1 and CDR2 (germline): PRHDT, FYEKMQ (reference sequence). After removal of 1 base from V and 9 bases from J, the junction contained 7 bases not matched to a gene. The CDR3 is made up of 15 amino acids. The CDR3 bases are TGTGCCAGCAGCTTAGTAGGCGGGAGGGAAGGTGAGCAGTTCTTC. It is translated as CASSLVGGREGEQFF.

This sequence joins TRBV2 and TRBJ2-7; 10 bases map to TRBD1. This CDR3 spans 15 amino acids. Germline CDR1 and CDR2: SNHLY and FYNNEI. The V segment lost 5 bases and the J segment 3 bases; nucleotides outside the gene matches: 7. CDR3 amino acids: CASSQTGGAIYEQYF. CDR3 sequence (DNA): TGTGCCAGCAGTCAGACAGGGGGCGCGATCTACGAGCAGTACTTC.

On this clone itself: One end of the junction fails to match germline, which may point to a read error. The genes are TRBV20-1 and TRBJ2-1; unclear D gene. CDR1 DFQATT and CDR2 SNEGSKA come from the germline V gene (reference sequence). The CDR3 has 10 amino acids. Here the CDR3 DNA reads TGCAGTGCTTCCTACTATGAGCAGTTCTTC. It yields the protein CSASYYEQFF.

The DNA for the CDR3 is TGTGCCAGTAGTATCGACTACAGGGTCGCAGCCAAAAACATTCAGTACTTC. Translating it yields CASSIDYRVAAKNIQYF. This sequence joins TRBV19 and TRBJ2-4, with D maybe TRBD1 (6 bases). This CDR3 region has 17 residues. Trimming cost V 3 bases and J 0 bases, with 15 bases left between them. Germline V lookup: CDR1 LNHDA, CDR2 SQIVND (reference sequence).

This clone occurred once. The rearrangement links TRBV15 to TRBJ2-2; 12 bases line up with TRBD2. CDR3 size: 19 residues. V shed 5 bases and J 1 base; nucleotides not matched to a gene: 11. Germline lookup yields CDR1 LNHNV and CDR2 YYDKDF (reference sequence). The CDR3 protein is CATSGKTSGSIVNTGELFF. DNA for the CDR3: TGTGCCACCAGCGGGAAGACTAGCGGGAGTATAGTGAACACCGGGGAGCTGTTTTTT.

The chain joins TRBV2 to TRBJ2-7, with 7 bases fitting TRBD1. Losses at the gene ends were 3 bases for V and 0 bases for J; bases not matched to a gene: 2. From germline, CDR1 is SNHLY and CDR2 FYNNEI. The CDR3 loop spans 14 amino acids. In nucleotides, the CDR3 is TGTGCCAGCAGTGACAGGGGGTTCTCCTACGAGCAGTACTTC. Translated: CASSDRGFSYEQYF.

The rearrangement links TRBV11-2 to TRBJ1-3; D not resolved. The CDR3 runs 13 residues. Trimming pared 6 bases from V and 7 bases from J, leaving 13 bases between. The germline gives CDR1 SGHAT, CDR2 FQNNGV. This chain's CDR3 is CASRSPGRNTIYF. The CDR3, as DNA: TGTGCCAGCAGGTCCCCAGGAAGGAACACCATATATTTT.

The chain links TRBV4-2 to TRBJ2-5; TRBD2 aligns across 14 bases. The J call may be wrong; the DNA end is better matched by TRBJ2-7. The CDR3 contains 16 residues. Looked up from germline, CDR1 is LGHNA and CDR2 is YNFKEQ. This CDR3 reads CASSQGTSGSLDEQYF. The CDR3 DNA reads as TGTGCCAGCAGCCAGGGGACTAGCGGGAGTTTAGACGAGCAGTACTTC.

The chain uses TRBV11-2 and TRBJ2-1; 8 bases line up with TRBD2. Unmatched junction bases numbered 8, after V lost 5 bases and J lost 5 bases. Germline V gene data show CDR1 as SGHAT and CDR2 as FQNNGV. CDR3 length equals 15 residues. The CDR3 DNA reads TGTGCCAGCAGCCCCCCGGGACTAGGGAACAATGAGCAGTTCTTC. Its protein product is CASSPPGLGNNEQFF.

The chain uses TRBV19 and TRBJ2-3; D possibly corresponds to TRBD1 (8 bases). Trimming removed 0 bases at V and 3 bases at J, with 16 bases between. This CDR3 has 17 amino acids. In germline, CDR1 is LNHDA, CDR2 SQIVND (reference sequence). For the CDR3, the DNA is TGTGCCAGTAGTATAGACCCGACAGGGGAGGGTACAGATACGCAGTATTTT. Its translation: CASSIDPTGEGTDTQYF.